This passage covers 6 T cell receptor beta chains from one sample sequenced in a study of cytomegalovirus exposure and HLA in healthy donors. The primer mix had 60 Vbeta and 13 Jbeta primers. Only in-frame clones appear in the TCRdb table, and some are missing; sequencing was by immunoSEQ multiplex PCR. The data hold 30,000 to 45,000 clones, with 86% observed a single time. The material sequenced was PBMCs. The receptors here all came from a middle-aged woman in good health and CMV-seropositive.

The gene calls are TRBV5-4 and TRBJ2-5, with TRBD1 as a possible D gene (6 bases). V was cut by 0 bases and J by 3 bases, with 15 bases left in between. Germline CDR1 SGHNT, CDR2 YYREEE (reference sequence). The CDR3 extends over 16 amino acids. The CDR3 bases are TGTGCCAGCAGCTTGGTCTCACTACAGGGAGAAGAGACCCAGTACTTC. This encodes CASSLVSLQGEETQYF.

The chain carries TRBV5-1 and TRBJ1-2; 10 bases line up with TRBD1. Trimming took 1 base from V and 6 from J; bases not matched to a gene: 9. The CDR3 has 16 amino acids. Germline V CDR1 and CDR2: SGHRS, YFSETQ. CDR3 sequence: CASSLNPGGQGNGYTF. CDR3 in DNA: TGCGCCAGCAGCTTGAATCCTGGGGGACAGGGGAATGGCTACACCTTC.

The CDR3: CASSRQLNQPQHF. The CDR3 bases are TGTGCCAGCAGCCGACAGCTCAATCAGCCCCAGCATTTT. The chain employs TRBV28 and TRBJ1-5; D is perhaps TRBD1 (5 bases). Trimming shortened V by 6 bases and J by 3 bases, and 9 bases separated the two germline ends. The CDR3 consists of 13 residues. Germline V gives CDR1 MDHEN, CDR2 SYDVKM.

This clone was found a few times. V gene TRBV25-1 combines with J gene TRBJ1-4; D may be TRBD1 (5 bases). The CDR3 has 16 residues. Deletions cut 1 base from V and 7 bases from J, with 16 bases between. Germline lookup yields CDR1 MGHDK and CDR2 SYGVNS. Here the CDR3 reads CASSEWAAGGGEKLFF. In DNA form, the CDR3 reads TGTGCCAGCAGTGAATGGGCGGCAGGCGGGGGTGAAAAACTGTTTTTT.

The rearrangement uses TRBV4-1 and TRBJ2-3; maybe TRBD2 (5 bases). Trimming pared 0 bases from V and 3 bases from J, leaving 10 bases between. Germline V CDR1 and CDR2: MGHRA, YSYEKL. The CDR3 extends over 15 amino acids. The CDR3 bases are TGCGCCAGCAGCCAAGAAGATCGGGGAACAGATACGCAGTATTTT. Its translation is CASSQEDRGTDTQYF.

The chain has TRBV7-9 and TRBJ2-3; D is unresolved. The V gene lost 3 bases and the J gene lost 1 base, with 11 bases spanning the gap. Germline lookup yields CDR1 SEHNR and CDR2 FQNEAQ (reference sequence). The CDR3 length is 15 residues. DNA of the CDR3: TGTGCCAGCAGCTTTATAAGACATCGCACAGATACGCAGTATTTT. Translating it yields CASSFIRHRTDTQYF.